The entry that follows covers one TCR beta chain sequence. The sample comes from a study of blood T cell repertoires in COVID-19. About the research overall: Some COVID-19 samples were acute and others convalescent; all came from the United States, Italy and Spain. Sample material is recorded as cDNA or gDNA derived from T cells, B-cell-depleted T cells, or PBMCs.

Germline CDR1 reads SGHAT; CDR2 reads FQNNGV. The length of the CDR3 is 15 residues. V dropped 0 bases and J dropped 5; count of bases not matched to a gene: 6. TCRdb's copy holds only in-frame clones and misses some; the assay was immunoSEQ multiplex PCR. This sample carries 50,000 to 60,000 clones, 75% to 85% of them seen once, and the ten largest clones take over 9.5%. The sequenced material came from peripheral blood. The chain recombines TRBV11-2 with TRBJ2-7, with 8 bases that match TRBD2. The sequence derives from a human donor in a cohort sampled during active COVID-19. For the CDR3, the DNA is TGTGCCAGCAGCTTAGATTGGGTAGCGGGACACGAGCAGTACTTC. Amino acids: CASSLDWVAGHEQYF.